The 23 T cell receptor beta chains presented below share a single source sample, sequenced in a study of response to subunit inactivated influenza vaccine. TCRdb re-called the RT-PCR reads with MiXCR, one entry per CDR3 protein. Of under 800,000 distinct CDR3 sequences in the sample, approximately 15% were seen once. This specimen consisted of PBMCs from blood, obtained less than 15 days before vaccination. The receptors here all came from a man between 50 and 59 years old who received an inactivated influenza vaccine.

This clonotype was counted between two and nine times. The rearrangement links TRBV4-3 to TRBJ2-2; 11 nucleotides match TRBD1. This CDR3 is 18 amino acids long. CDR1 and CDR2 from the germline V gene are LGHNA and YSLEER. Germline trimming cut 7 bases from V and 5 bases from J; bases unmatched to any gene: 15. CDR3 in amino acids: CASTSTAWDRGGTGELFF. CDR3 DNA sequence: TGCGCCAGCACCAGTACCGCCTGGGACAGGGGGGGAACCGGGGAGCTGTTTTTT.

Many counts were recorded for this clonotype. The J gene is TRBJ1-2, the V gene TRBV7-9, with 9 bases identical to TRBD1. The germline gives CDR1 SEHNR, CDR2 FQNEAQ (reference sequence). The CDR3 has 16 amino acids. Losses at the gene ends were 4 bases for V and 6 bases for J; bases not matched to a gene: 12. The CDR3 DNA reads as TGTGCCAGCAGCTACCCGGGACAGGGAATTTCTGATGGCTACACCTTC. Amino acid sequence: CASSYPGQGISDGYTF.

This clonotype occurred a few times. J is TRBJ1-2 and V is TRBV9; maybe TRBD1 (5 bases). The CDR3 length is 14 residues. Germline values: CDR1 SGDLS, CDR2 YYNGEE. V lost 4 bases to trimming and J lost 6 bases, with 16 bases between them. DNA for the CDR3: TGTGCCAGCAGCTTCAATCCAGGGTGGGATGGCTACACCTTC. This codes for CASSFNPGWDGYTF.

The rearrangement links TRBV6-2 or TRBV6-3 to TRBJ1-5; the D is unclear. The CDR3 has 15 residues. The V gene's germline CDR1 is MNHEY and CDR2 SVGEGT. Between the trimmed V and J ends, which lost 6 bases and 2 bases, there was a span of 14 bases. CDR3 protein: CASRQLRSGNQPQHF. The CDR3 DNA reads TGTGCCAGCAGACAGTTGAGGTCGGGCAATCAGCCCCAGCATTTT.

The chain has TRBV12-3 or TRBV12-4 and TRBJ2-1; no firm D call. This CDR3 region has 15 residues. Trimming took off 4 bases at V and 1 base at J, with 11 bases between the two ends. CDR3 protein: CASSSSSMSYNEQFF. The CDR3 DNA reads TGTGCCAGCAGTTCCAGTAGCATGTCCTACAATGAGCAGTTCTTC.

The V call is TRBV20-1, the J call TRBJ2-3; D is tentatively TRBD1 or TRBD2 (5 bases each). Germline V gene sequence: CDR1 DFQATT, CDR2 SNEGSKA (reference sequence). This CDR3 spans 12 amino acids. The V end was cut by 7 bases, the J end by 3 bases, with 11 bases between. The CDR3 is CSGGRRTDTQYF. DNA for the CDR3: TGCAGTGGGGGACGGAGAACAGATACGCAGTATTTT.

CDR3 nucleotides: TGCGCCAGCAGCCTACCCCTAGCGGGGAGCACAGATACGCAGTATTTT. Its protein product is CASSLPLAGSTDTQYF. This chain joins TRBV5-1 and TRBJ2-3, with 9 positions matching TRBD2. V dropped 4 bases and J dropped 0; count of bases not matched to a gene: 6. Germline lookup yields CDR1 SGHRS and CDR2 YFSETQ. This CDR3 is built from 16 residues.

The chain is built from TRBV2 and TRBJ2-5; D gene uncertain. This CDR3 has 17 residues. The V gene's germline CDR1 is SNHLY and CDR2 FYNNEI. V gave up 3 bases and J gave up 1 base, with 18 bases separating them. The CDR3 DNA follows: TGTGCCAGCAGTGACGTTCTAGACGACCGCCCCCAAGAGACCCAGTACTTC. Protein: CASSDVLDDRPQETQYF. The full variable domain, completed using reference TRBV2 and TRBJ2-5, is EPEVTQTPSHQVTQMGQEVILRCVPISNHLYFYWYRQILGQKVEFLVSFYNNEISEKSEIFDDQFSVERPDGSNFTLKIRSTKLEDSAMYFCASSDVLDDRPQETQYFGPGTRLLVL.

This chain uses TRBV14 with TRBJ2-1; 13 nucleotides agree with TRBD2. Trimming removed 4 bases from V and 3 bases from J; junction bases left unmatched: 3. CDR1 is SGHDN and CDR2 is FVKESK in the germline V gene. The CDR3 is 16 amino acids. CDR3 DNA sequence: TGTGCCAGCAGCCGACGACTAGCGGGGGGCTACAATGAGCAGTTCTTC. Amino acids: CASSRRLAGGYNEQFF.

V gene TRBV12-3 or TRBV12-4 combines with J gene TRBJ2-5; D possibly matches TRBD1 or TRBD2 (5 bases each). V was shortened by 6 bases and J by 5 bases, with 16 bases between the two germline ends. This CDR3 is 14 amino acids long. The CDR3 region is CASSDRLLAETQYF. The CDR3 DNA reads TGTGCCAGCAGCGACAGACTATTAGCGGAGACCCAGTACTTC.

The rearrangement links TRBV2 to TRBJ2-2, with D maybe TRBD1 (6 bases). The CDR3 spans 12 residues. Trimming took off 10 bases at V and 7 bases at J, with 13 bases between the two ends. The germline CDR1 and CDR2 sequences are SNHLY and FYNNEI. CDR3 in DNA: TGTGCCATCAGGGGTTCGGGCGGGGAGCTGTTTTTT. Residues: CAIRGSGGELFF.

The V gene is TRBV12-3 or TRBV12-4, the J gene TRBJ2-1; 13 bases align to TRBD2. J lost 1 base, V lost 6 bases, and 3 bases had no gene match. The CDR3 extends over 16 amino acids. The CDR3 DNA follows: TGTGCCAGCAGGAGACTAGCGGGGGGTTCCTACAATGAGCAGTTCTTC. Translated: CASRRLAGGSYNEQFF.

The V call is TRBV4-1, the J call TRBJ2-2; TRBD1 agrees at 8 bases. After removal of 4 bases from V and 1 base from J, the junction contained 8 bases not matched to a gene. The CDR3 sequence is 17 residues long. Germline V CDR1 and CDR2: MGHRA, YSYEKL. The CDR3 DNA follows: TGCGCCAGCAGCCGAGAATCAGGGGGCTGGAACACCGGGGAGCTGTTTTTT. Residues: CASSRESGGWNTGELFF.

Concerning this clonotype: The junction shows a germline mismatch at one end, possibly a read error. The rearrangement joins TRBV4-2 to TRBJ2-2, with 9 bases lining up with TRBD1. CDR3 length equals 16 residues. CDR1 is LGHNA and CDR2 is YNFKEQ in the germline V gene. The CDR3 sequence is CASSSRDRVNTEELFF. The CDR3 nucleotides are TGTGCCAGCAGCTCCCGGGACAGGGTAAACACCGAGGAGCTGTTTTTT.

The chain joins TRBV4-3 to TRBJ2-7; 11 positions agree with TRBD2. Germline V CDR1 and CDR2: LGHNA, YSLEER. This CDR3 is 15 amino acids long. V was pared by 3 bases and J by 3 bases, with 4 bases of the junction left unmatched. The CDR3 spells CASSQGLADHYEQYF. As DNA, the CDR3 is TGCGCCAGCAGCCAGGGACTAGCGGACCACTACGAGCAGTACTTC.

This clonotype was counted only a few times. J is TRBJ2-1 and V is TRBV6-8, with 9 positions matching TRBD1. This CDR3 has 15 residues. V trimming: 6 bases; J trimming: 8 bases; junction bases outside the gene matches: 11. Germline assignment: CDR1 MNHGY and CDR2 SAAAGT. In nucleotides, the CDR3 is TGTGCCAGCAGCCCCGTGGGACAGGGTTCGGATGAGCAGTTCTTC. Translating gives CASSPVGQGSDEQFF.

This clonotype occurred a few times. The CDR3 sequence: CASSLYRSYEQYF. Here the CDR3 DNA reads TGTGCCAGCAGTTTGTACAGGTCCTACGAGCAGTACTTC. This rearrangement joins TRBV28 to TRBJ2-7; tentatively, D is TRBD1 (5 bases). Germline CDR1 is MDHEN and CDR2 is SYDVKM. This CDR3 spans 13 amino acids. Trimming shortened V by 3 bases and J by 1 base, and 7 bases separated the two germline ends.

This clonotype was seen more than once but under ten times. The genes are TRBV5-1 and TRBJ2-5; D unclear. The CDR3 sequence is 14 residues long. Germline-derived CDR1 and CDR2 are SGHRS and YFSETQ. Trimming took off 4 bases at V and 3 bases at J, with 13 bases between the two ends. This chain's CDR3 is CASSPSGGEETQYF. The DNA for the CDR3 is TGCGCCAGCAGCCCCAGTGGTGGGGAAGAGACCCAGTACTTC.

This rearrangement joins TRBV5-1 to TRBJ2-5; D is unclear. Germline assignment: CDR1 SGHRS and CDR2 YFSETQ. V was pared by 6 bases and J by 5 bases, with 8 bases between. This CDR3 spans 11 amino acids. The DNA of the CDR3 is TGCGCCAGCAACCTGGGGGAGACCCAGTACTTC. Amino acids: CASNLGETQYF.

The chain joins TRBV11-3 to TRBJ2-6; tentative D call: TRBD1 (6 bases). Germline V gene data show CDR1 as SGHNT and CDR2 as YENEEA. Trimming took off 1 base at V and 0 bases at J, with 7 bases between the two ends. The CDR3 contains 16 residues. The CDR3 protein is CASSLGGPSGANVLTF. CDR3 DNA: TGTGCCAGCAGCTTAGGGGGGCCCTCTGGGGCCAACGTCCTGACTTTC. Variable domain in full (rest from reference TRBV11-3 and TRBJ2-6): EAGVVQSPRYKIIEKKQPVAFWCNPISGHNTLYWYLQNLGQGPELLIRYENEEAVDDSQLPKDRFSAERLKGVDSTLKIQPAELGDSAVYLCASSLGGPSGANVLTFGAGSRLTVL.

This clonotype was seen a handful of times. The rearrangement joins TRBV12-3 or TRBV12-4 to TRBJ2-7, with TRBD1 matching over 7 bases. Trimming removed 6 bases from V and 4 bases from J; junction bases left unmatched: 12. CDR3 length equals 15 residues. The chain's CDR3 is CASRHRGGSRYEQYF. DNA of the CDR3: TGTGCCAGCAGACATCGAGGGGGCTCCAGGTACGAGCAGTACTTC.

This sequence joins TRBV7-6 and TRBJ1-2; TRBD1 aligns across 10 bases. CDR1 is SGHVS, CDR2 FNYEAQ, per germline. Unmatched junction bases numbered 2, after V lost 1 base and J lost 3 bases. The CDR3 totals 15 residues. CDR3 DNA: TGTGCCAGCAGCTTAGGGACAGGGGGAGACTATGGCTACACCTTC. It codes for CASSLGTGGDYGYTF.

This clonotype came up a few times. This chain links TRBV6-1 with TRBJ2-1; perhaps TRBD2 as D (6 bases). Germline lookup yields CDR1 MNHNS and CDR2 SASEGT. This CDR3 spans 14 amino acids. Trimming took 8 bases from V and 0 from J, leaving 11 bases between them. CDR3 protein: CASGVGGSYNEQFF. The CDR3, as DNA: TGTGCCAGCGGCGTCGGGGGCTCCTACAATGAGCAGTTCTTC.